These T cell receptor beta chains were read from a single sample in a study of T cells in Graves' hyperthyroidism and ophthalmopathy. From the multiplex PCR reads, TCRdb called clonotypes with MiXCR, one entry per CDR3 protein. The sample carries 490,000 or so distinct CDR3 sequences, about 16% recorded once. The specimen sequenced was blood. The receptors come from a woman in her 30s with Graves' ophthalmopathy. Both conserved end residues are part of each CDR3. D genes are given only for firm matches. Expanded clones are given a class, and other clones once, few, many or no size at all.

>TRBV7-9|TRBD2|TRBJ2-1|many
CASSSPLAGVHNEQFF
TGTGCCAGCAGCTCCCCTCTAGCGGGGGTCCACAATGAGCAGTTCTTC
>TRBV7-8|TRBD2|TRBJ2-2|.
CASSVAGGPGTGELFF
TGTGCCAGCAGCGTAGCGGGAGGGCCCGGGACCGGGGAGCTGTTTTTT
>TRBV28|.|TRBJ2-5|many
CASSLMATRDTTQYF
TGTGCCAGCAGTTTAATGGCCACCCGGGACACGACCCAGTACTTC
>TRBV9|.|TRBJ2-5|.
CASSVAGYQETQYF
TGTGCCAGCAGCGTAGCAGGGTACCAAGAGACCCAGTACTTC
>TRBV29-1|.|TRBJ1-2|.
CSVELPDLYGYTF
TGCAGCGTTGAACTCCCGGACCTCTATGGCTACACCTTC
>TRBV20-1|TRBD1|TRBJ2-5|few
CSASRDRAWRETQYF
TGCAGTGCTAGCCGAGACAGGGCCTGGCGGGAGACCCAGTACTTC
>TRBV7-2|.|TRBJ1-5|many
CASSLEVGRSNQPQHF
TGTGCCAGCAGCTTAGAAGTGGGTCGGAGCAATCAGCCCCAGCATTTT
>TRBV20-1|TRBD1|TRBJ1-6|.
CSAEGQGASPLHF
TGCAGTGCTGAGGGACAGGGGGCCTCACCCCTCCACTTT
>TRBV18|.|TRBJ2-3|many
CASSPSRETDTQYF
TGTGCCAGCTCACCGAGTCGAGAAACAGATACGCAGTATTTT
>TRBV5-1|TRBD1|TRBJ2-2|many
CASSSGQGAGTGELFF
TGCGCCAGCAGCTCCGGACAGGGGGCTGGCACCGGGGAGCTGTTTTTT
>TRBV28|.|TRBJ2-5|many
CASSSQSITTAHQYF
TGTGCCAGCAGTTCCCAGTCAATCACGACAGCGCATCAGTACTTC
>TRBV6-4|TRBD1|TRBJ2-2|few
CASSDLGQGNTGELFF
TGTGCCAGCAGTGACTTGGGACAGGGGAACACCGGGGAGCTGTTTTTT
>TRBV24-1|.|TRBJ2-1|.
CATSRRILYNEQFF
TGTGCCACCAGTCGGCGAATACTCTACAATGAGCAGTTCTTC
>TRBV20-1|TRBD1|TRBJ2-7|.
CSARGPRDRGPYEQYF
TGCAGTGCTAGAGGTCCCCGGGACAGGGGACCCTACGAGCAGTACTTC
>TRBV28|.|TRBJ2-3|.
CASNDRGDNTQYF
TGTGCCAGCAATGATAGGGGGGATAATACGCAGTATTTT
>TRBV27|.|TRBJ1-1|.
CASSLVVGTEAFF
TGTGCCAGCAGTTTAGTCGTGGGTACTGAAGCTTTCTTT
>TRBV7-2|.|TRBJ2-7|many
CASSLWGGESLEQYF
TGTGCCAGCAGCTTATGGGGGGGCGAATCCCTCGAGCAGTACTTC
>TRBV20-1|.|TRBJ2-2|.
CSARDYGQNTGELFF
TGCAGTGCTAGAGATTATGGACAGAACACCGGGGAGCTGTTTTTT
>TRBV12-3/TRBV12-4|TRBD2|TRBJ2-1|many
CASSSLTSGKIQFF
TGTGCCAGCAGTTCCTTGACTAGCGGGAAGATTCAGTTCTTC